Listed below are T cell receptor beta chains from one sample, sequenced in a study of T-cell reconstitution after alpha-beta-depleted transplantation in children. TCRdb used MiXCR to reprocess the PCR reads, holding one entry per CDR3 protein. The sample holds more than 250,000 distinct CDR3 sequences, nearly 10% seen once. The sequences come from PBMCs from the stem cell graft donor, collected from the stem cell graft. Receptors were obtained from a human donor who donated a stem cell graft to a child with SCID. Each CDR3 is given without its conserved first and last residue. D genes are given only for firm matches.

d_gene | v_gene | CDR3aa
- | TRBV9 | ASSVAPTGGGYGYT
- | TRBV7-8 | ASSLFIQGTGELF
TRBD1 | TRBV5-1 | ASSQTGTQPQH
- | TRBV29-1 | SVDGSFYNEQF
TRBD1 | TRBV5-1 | ASSIIGQGVGNEQF
TRBD2 | TRBV7-9 | ASSSVAGGLYNEQF
TRBD1 | TRBV5-6 | ASSLFTGGGGSDTQY
- | TRBV18 | ASSPPGDREAF
- | TRBV19 | ASSIGGRVSGEAF
TRBD1 | TRBV25-1 | ASTGTDYNEQF
TRBD1 | TRBV5-1 | ASSLAVGTGYNEQF
- | TRBV7-9 | ASRPSRGQPQH
- | TRBV10-3 | AISDPTLGGHQETQY
TRBD1 | TRBV10-3 | AISGSGQGTEAF
- | TRBV18 | ASSREGGPANEQF
- | TRBV7-9 | ASSLVLQQAF
- | TRBV20-1 | SAKDVVATGWTQY
TRBD1 | TRBV5-6 | ASSEQGVGYEQY
- | TRBV7-2 | ASTPPPRGNTIY
- | TRBV15 | ATSRTAGNQPQH
- | TRBV12-5 | ASGQDTMNTEAF
TRBD1 | TRBV16 | ASSQRPGQGNYGYT
- | TRBV18 | ASSLKTEQSPLH
TRBD1 | TRBV20-1 | SAPGTGGHQPQH
TRBD2 | TRBV2 | ASSARLAGAYNEQF
TRBD1 | TRBV5-1 | ASSLWQGAGELF
- | TRBV5-1 | ASSLGRGNWF
- | TRBV29-1 | SVETDNYEQY
- | TRBV2 | ASRPGQGGTGELF
TRBD2 | TRBV27 | ASSLFAGGLDTQY
- | TRBV20-1 | SATKSGANVLT
- | TRBV12-3/TRBV12-4 | ASSSDSSNQPQH
- | TRBV12-3/TRBV12-4 | ASRDTGRTGELF
- | TRBV20-1 | SASLGSSYGYT
TRBD1 | TRBV29-1 | SSNRGKETQY
- | TRBV5-1 | ASSLWGLDIQETQY
- | TRBV18 | ASSRDRGDYGYT
- | TRBV5-1 | ASRPFTTDTDTQY
TRBD2 | TRBV2 | ASSYRLAGTETQY
- | TRBV12-3/TRBV12-4 | ASGDWETQY
- | TRBV18 | ASSPPSGSHEQF
- | TRBV6-1 | ASSEIRVRNTIY